These 10 T cell receptor beta chains were all obtained from the same sample, sequenced in a study of regulatory T cells in long-lasting Graves disease (dated by TCRdb to about 2021). The time point label here, explained by the study, means: newly diagnosed GD, antithyroid drugs for less than 3 months. For both TCR sequencing and RNA sequencing, RNA was extracted from PBMCs in TRIzol. The library came from multiplex PCR. Sequencing was carried out with an Illumina HiSeq 4000. TCR beta libraries were built with iRepertoire HTBI primers and Arm-PCR amplification of CDR3 regions. TCRdb reran the public reads through fastp at Q25 and MiXCR, keeping productive beta chains. Rows with one shared CDR3 protein collapse into an entry with the most common genes and DNA. This sample gives 350,000 to 450,000 distinct CDR3 sequences in total; roughly 17% of them show up just once. 30% of the sample rests with the top ten.

These records were also assigned to another study, of T cells in Graves' hyperthyroidism and ophthalmopathy.

The sequenced sample was peripheral blood mononuclear cells (PBMCs), obtained at new diagnosis, from a patient treated with antithyroid drugs. The receptors derive from a man aged 40-49 years with Graves disease. Donor details come from another sample of the same person, matched by shared clones.

This clonotype has just a few counts. V gene TRBV29-1 combines with J gene TRBJ2-7; D remains ambiguous. The J call may be incorrect, as the DNA end agrees better with TRBJ2-1. Germline assignment: CDR1 SQVTM and CDR2 ANQGSEA. The CDR3 totals 15 residues. The CDR3 DNA reads TGCAGCGTTGTTGTGCGGCGAAGCTCCTACAATGAGCAGTTCTTC. It translates to CSVVVRRSSYNEQFF.

This clonotype showed up many times. J is TRBJ2-5 and V is TRBV4-2; 10 positions match TRBD1. The V gene's germline CDR1 is LGHNA and CDR2 YNFKEQ. The CDR3 spans 16 residues. V lost 1 base, J lost 4 bases, and 6 bases stayed unmatched. CDR3 nucleotide sequence: TGTGCCAGCAGCCAAGTCGACAGGGGGCTTGGAGAGACCCAGTACTTC. This encodes CASSQVDRGLGETQYF.

The sample holds a few counts of this clonotype. The chain links TRBV4-1 to TRBJ1-1; the match to TRBD1 covers 8 bases. With V trimmed by 7 bases and J by 5 bases, 15 bases remained unmatched. Germline CDR1 is MGHRA and CDR2 is YSYEKL. The CDR3 runs to 16 residues. In nucleotides, the CDR3 is TGCGCCAGCATCACCAGGCCCTTCAGGGGGCGAACTGAAGCTTTCTTT. As protein: CASITRPFRGRTEAFF.

In its sample, this clonotype was seen many times. One end of the junction fails to match germline, which may point to a read error. CDR3 in amino acids: CASSLVTDTQYF. The CDR3 nucleotides read TGTGCCAGCAGCTTAGTAACAGATACGCAGTATTTT. The rearrangement uses TRBV5-1 and TRBJ2-3; no firm D call. Germline CDR1 SGHRS, CDR2 YFSETQ. The CDR3 runs to 12 residues. The full variable domain, completed using reference TRBV5-1 and TRBJ2-3, is KAGVTQTPRYLIKTRGQQVTLSCSPISGHRSVSWYQQTPGQGLQFLFEYFSETQRNKGNFPGRFSGRQFSNSRSEMNVSTLELGDSALYLCASSLVTDTQYFGPGTRLTVL.

In this sample, this clonotype turned up many times. The chain employs TRBV28 and TRBJ1-1, with no clear D. The CDR3 runs to 14 residues. Germline CDR1 reads MDHEN; CDR2 reads SYDVKM. V lost 3 bases and J 0 bases, leaving 8 bases between the germline ends. Written as DNA, the CDR3 is TGTGCCAGCAGTTTTTTACTAGTGAACACTGAAGCTTTCTTT. It specifies CASSFLLVNTEAFF. Based on the CDR3 plus reference TRBV28 and TRBJ1-1, the full variable domain is DVKVTQSSRYLVKRTGEKVFLECVQDMDHENMFWYRQDPGLGLRLIYFSYDVKMKEKGDIPEGYSVSREKKERFSLILESASTNQTSMYLCASSFLLVNTEAFFGQGTRLTVV.

The V and J genes are TRBV3-1 and TRBJ2-1; the match to TRBD2 covers 12 bases. Per germline, CDR1 LGHDT and CDR2 YNNKEL (reference sequence). The V and J ends lost 0 bases and 3 bases, in that order; junction bases with no gene match: 12. This CDR3 contains 20 residues. The CDR3 sequence: CASSQEEGLPGLAGYNEQFF. CDR3 nucleotides: TGTGCCAGCAGCCAAGAAGAGGGACTACCGGGACTAGCGGGCTACAATGAGCAGTTCTTC.

This clonotype was observed at least ten times. The V call is TRBV20-1, the J call TRBJ1-1; possibly TRBD1 for D (6 bases). The CDR3 length is 16 residues. In germline, CDR1 is DFQATT, CDR2 SNEGSKA (reference sequence). With 1 base removed from V and 0 bases from J, the gap between germline ends came to 15 bases. CDR3 loop: CSARVTGRIMNTEAFF. CDR3 sequence (DNA): TGCAGTGCTAGAGTTACAGGGAGAATCATGAACACTGAAGCTTTCTTT.

At least ten counts were recorded for this clonotype. The rearrangement uses TRBV13 and TRBJ1-6; TRBD1 matches 9 bases. Germline V lookup: CDR1 PRHDT, CDR2 FYEKMQ (reference sequence). With 5 bases clipped from V and 7 bases from J, the junction kept 6 bases outside the gene matches. CDR3 length: 15 amino acids. CDR3 amino acids: CASSTGQGMNSPLHF. In DNA form, the CDR3 reads TGTGCCAGCAGCACGGGACAGGGCATGAATTCACCCCTCCACTTT.

V is TRBV4-3 and J is TRBJ1-1; 8 bases are shared with TRBD1. CDR1 is LGHNA and CDR2 is YSLEER in the germline V gene. This CDR3 has 16 residues. Losses at the gene ends were 2 bases for V and 6 bases for J; bases not matched to a gene: 11. CDR3 nucleotides: TGCGCCAGCAGCCAAACCGACGGACAGGGAAGATCTGAAGCTTTCTTT. Translation: CASSQTDGQGRSEAFF.

Of note for this clonotype: A much bigger clone sits one base away, suggesting this may be a read error. V and J are TRBV20-1 and TRBJ2-3; D is tentatively TRBD1 or TRBD2 (7 bases each). The end of the DNA is better explained by TRBJ2-1, so the J call may be wrong. Germline CDR1 is DFQATT and CDR2 is SNEGSKA (reference sequence). The CDR3 covers 13 residues. CDR3 in amino acids: CSARAAGGVPQFF. The CDR3 DNA reads as TGCAGTGCTAGAGCTGCAGGGGGGGTACCGCAGTTCTTC.